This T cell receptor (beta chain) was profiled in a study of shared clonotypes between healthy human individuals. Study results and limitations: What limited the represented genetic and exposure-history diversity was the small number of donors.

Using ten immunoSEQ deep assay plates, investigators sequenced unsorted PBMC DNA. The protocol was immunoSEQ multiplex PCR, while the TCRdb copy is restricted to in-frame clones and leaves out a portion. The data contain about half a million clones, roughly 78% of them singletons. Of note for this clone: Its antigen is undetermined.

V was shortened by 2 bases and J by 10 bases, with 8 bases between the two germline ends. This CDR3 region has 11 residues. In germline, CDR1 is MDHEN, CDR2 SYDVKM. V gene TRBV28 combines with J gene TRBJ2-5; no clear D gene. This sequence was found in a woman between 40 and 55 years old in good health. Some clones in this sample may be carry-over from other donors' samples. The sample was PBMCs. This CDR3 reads CASSLTTYQYF. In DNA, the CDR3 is TGTGCCAGCAGTTTAACAACTTACCAGTACTTC. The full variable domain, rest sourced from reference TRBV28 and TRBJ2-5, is DVKVTQSSRYLVKRTGEKVFLECVQDMDHENMFWYRQDPGLGLRLIYFSYDVKMKEKGDIPEGYSVSREKKERFSLILESASTNQTSMYLCASSLTTYQYFGPGTRLLVL.